Shown below are 25 T cell receptor beta chains from a single sample sequenced in a study of T cells in women clearing cervical HPV infection. Assay used: immunoSEQ multiplex PCR; TCRdb lists only in-frame clones, some missing. The table lists tens of thousands of clones. Sequencing was carried out using blood buffy coat. The receptor set was obtained from a woman between 18 and 75 years old with a cervical HPV16 infection that either progressed to CIN3+ or cleared (not recorded which).

The CDR3 here is CASSQAGTGGEKLFF. The DNA read from the CDR3 is TGCGCCAGCAGCCAAGCCGGGACAGGAGGTGAAAAA. The V call is TRBV4-1, the J call TRBJ1-4; TRBD1 matches at 8 bases. The read ends 3 residues before the CDR3 terminus; that terminus is restored from the germline J gene. Germline CDR1 reads MGHRA; CDR2 reads YSYEKL. This CDR3 has 15 amino acids. Unmatched junction bases numbered 5, after V lost 1 base and J lost 7 bases.

A remark on this clone: The CDR3 end lies 3 residues beyond the end of the read and is filled in from the germline J gene. This chain connects TRBV19 to TRBJ2-5; D is unresolved. With 5 bases removed from V and 0 bases from J, the gap between germline ends came to 10 bases. This CDR3 has 14 amino acids. In germline, CDR1 is LNHDA, CDR2 SQIVND (reference sequence). CDR3 loop: CASSWSAYQETQYF. Incomplete CDR3 DNA: TGTGCCAGTAGTTGGTCCGCGTACCAAGAGACC.

Concerning this clone itself: The DNA ends 3 residues before the CDR3 does, and the rest of the CDR3 is filled in from the germline J gene. The chain employs TRBV7-9 and TRBJ2-1; D might be TRBD2 (6 bases). This CDR3 is 15 amino acids long. Trimming shortened V by 5 bases and J by 6 bases, and 17 bases separated the two germline ends. The germline CDR1 and CDR2 sequences are SEHNR and FQNEAQ (reference sequence). Partial CDR3 DNA: TGTGCCAGCAGCCCGAAAATTAGACTAGGCAATGAG. Translating gives CASSPKIRLGNE. The whole CDR3 reads CASSPKIRLGNEQFF. The full variable domain, completed using reference TRBV7-9 and TRBJ2-1, is DTGVSQNPRHKITKRGQNVTFRCDPISEHNRLYWYRQTLGQGPEFLTYFQNEAQLEKSRLLSDRFSAERPKGSFSTLEIQRTEQGDSAMYLCASSPKIRLGNEQFFGPGTRLTVL.

Remarks on this clone: The read gets to within 3 residues of the CDR3 end, and the germline J gene fills in the rest. This rearrangement joins TRBV7-3 to TRBJ1-1; D might be TRBD1 (6 bases). The CDR3 consists of 15 residues. Germline V CDR1 and CDR2: SGHTA, FQGTGA. Partial CDR3 DNA: TGTGCCAGCAGCTTATCCGGGGGGGCCACAGATACG. Amino acid sequence: CASSLSGGATDT. The complete CDR3 protein is CASSLSGGATDTAFF. Drawing the rest from reference TRBV7-3 and TRBJ1-1, the complete variable domain is GAGVSQTPSNKVTEKGKYVELRCDPISGHTALYWYRQSLGQGPEFLIYFQGTGAADDSGLPNDRFFAVRPEGSVSTLKIQRTERGDSAVYLCASSLSGGATDTAFFGQGTRLTVV.

For this clone: The CDR3 end is not reached by the read, which stops 3 residues before it; the germline J gene fills it in. V gene TRBV6-1 combines with J gene TRBJ2-3; maybe TRBD1 (5 bases). Germline lookup yields CDR1 MNHNS and CDR2 SASEGT. Trimming shortened V by 1 base and J by 0 bases, and 8 bases separated the two germline ends. The CDR3 totals 15 residues. The covered CDR3 bases are TGTGCCAGCAGTGAAGTAGGGGTTAGCACAGATACG. Its protein is CASSEVGVSTDT. The complete CDR3 sequence is CASSEVGVSTDTQYF.

With regard to this clone: Coverage ceases 3 residues before the CDR3 finishes, and the germline J gene fills in the end. V gene TRBV20-1 combines with J gene TRBJ2-5; TRBD2 aligns across 11 bases. CDR1 and CDR2 from the germline V gene are DFQATT and SNEGSKA (reference sequence). The CDR3 extends over 15 amino acids. The CDR3 is CSALDGTSGTDTQYF. CDR3 bases read: TGCAGTGCTCTTGACGGGACTAGCGGCACAGATACC.

Of note for this clone: Read sequence stops 3 residues before the CDR3 end, and the germline J gene provides the missing end. The chain uses TRBV6-1 and TRBJ2-3; 9 nucleotides match TRBD2. The CDR3 extends over 15 amino acids. Germline V gives CDR1 MNHNS, CDR2 SASEGT. CDR3 amino acids: CASSGEASGAETQYF. CDR3 DNA, as far as it was read: TGTGCCAGCAGTGGTGAGGCTAGCGGGGCGGAGACG.

In regard to this clone: The read gets to within 3 residues of the CDR3 end, and the germline J gene fills in the rest. The J gene is TRBJ2-3, the V gene TRBV5-1; TRBD2 might be the D (6 bases). Germline loops: CDR1 SGHRS, CDR2 YFSETQ. This CDR3 spans 14 amino acids. V lost 6 bases and J 6 bases, leaving 17 bases between the germline ends. The sequenced part of the CDR3 DNA is TGCGCCAGCAATCCCTACAAAAGCGGGGATACG. Protein product: CASNPYKSGDT. The entire CDR3 protein is CASNPYKSGDTQYF.

As concerns this clone: The CDR3 end is not reached by the read, which stops 3 residues before it; the germline J gene fills it in. The rearrangement uses TRBV5-4 and TRBJ1-4; TRBD1 might be the D (5 bases). Germline V CDR1 and CDR2: SGHNT, YYREEE (reference sequence). This CDR3 has 14 amino acids. Deletions cut 0 bases from V and 7 bases from J, with 10 bases between. The sequenced part of the CDR3 DNA is TGTGCCAGCAGCTTGGGCACAAGGGGTGAAAAA. Its translation: CASSLGTRGEK. Given in full, the CDR3 is CASSLGTRGEKLFF. Supplemented by reference TRBV5-4 and TRBJ1-4, the full variable domain reads ETGVTQSPTHLIKTRGQQVTLRCSSQSGHNTVSWYQQALGQGPQFIFQYYREEENGRGNFPPRFSGLQFPNYSSELNVNALELDDSALYLCASSLGTRGEKLFFGSGTQLSVL.

As regards this clone: A junction boundary mismatches the germline segment, possibly from a read error. The sequenced fragment ends 3 residues before the CDR3 boundary, so the rest is inferred from the germline J gene. Other nucleotide sequences in the sample specify the same CDR3. The chain links TRBV5-1 to TRBJ1-3, with 7 bases lining up with TRBD1. The length of the CDR3 is 14 residues. Germline CDR1 reads SGHRS; CDR2 reads YFSETQ. Incomplete CDR3 DNA: TGCGCCAGCAGCAAGACAGGGTATGAAAACACT. Amino acid sequence: CASSKTGYENT. The whole CDR3 sequence reads CASSKTGYENTIYF.

Comments on this clone: The read ends 3 residues shy of where the CDR3 ends; the end is completed using the germline J gene. The chain recombines TRBV2 with TRBJ2-3, with 8 bases fitting TRBD2. The length of the CDR3 is 15 residues. The germline V gene encodes CDR1 SNHLY and CDR2 FYNNEI. V dropped 2 bases and J dropped 3; count of bases not matched to a gene: 4. The CDR3 protein is CASSEWTSKTDTQYF. CDR3 DNA, as far as it was read: TGTGCCAGCAGTGAATGGACTAGCAAGACAGATACG.

With respect to this clone: The read ends 3 residues before the CDR3 terminus; that terminus is restored from the germline J gene. The rearrangement joins TRBV2 to TRBJ2-7, with a possible D match to TRBD2 (6 bases). The CDR3 loop spans 13 amino acids. Between the trimmed V and J ends, which lost 7 bases and 2 bases, there was a span of 12 bases. Germline V lookup: CDR1 SNHLY, CDR2 FYNNEI. CDR3 sequence reads: CASNRDFAYEQYF. The sequenced CDR3 bases are TGTGCCAGCAACCGGGACTTCGCCTACGAG.

Regarding this clone: The read halts 3 residues ahead of the CDR3 end, with the missing end drawn from the germline J gene. The rearrangement links TRBV18 to TRBJ1-2; the D is unclear. Germline CDR1 is KGHSH and CDR2 is LQKENI. The CDR3 totals 14 residues. The CDR3 reads CASSPPSRPDTYTF. CDR3 bases read: TGTGCCAGCTCACCGCCCTCCAGGCCAGATACG.

With respect to this clone: The read comes to an end 3 residues before the CDR3 does, leaving the germline J gene to fill in the end. The rearrangement uses TRBV4-2 and TRBJ2-5; no clear D gene. The CDR3 spans 14 residues. Per the germline V gene, CDR1 is LGHNA and CDR2 is YNFKEQ. V shed 2 bases and J shed 4 bases, with 11 bases lying between them. Incomplete CDR3 DNA: TGTGCCAGCAGCCAATTAGGCGGCTCAGAGACC. Its translation is CASSQLGGSET. The CDR3 in its entirety is CASSQLGGSETQYF.

The CDR3 loop reads CASSNNQGLTEAFF. The sequenced part of the CDR3 DNA is TGTGCCAGCAGTAATAATCAGGGGCTCACTGAA. The V gene is TRBV7-9, the J gene TRBJ1-1, with D perhaps matching TRBD1 (6 bases). The CDR3 end lies 3 residues beyond the end of the read and is filled in from the germline J gene. This CDR3 contains 14 residues. The germline V and J ends were trimmed by 6 bases and 4 bases, with 15 bases remaining between them. Germline V gives CDR1 SEHNR, CDR2 FQNEAQ (reference sequence). The full variable domain, in which reference TRBV7-9 and TRBJ1-1 provide the parts outside the CDR3, is DTGVSQNPRHKITKRGQNVTFRCDPISEHNRLYWYRQTLGQGPEFLTYFQNEAQLEKSRLLSDRFSAERPKGSFSTLEIQRTEQGDSAMYLCASSNNQGLTEAFFGQGTRLTVV.

A word on this clone: The read halts 3 residues ahead of the CDR3 end, with the missing end drawn from the germline J gene. The V gene is TRBV7-8, the J gene TRBJ2-5, with 11 bases matching TRBD1. This CDR3 is 15 amino acids long. Unmatched junction bases numbered 2, after V lost 1 base and J lost 4 bases. Germline CDR1 SGHVS, CDR2 FQNEAQ. The CDR3 here is CASSLGDRGRETQYF. CDR3 bases read: TGTGCCAGCAGCTTAGGGGACAGGGGGAGAGAGACC. The full variable domain, rest sourced from reference TRBV7-8 and TRBJ2-5, is GAGVSQSPRYKVAKRGQDVALRCDPISGHVSLFWYQQALGQGPEFLTYFQNEAQLDKSGLPSDRFFAERPEGSVSTLKIQRTQQEDSAVYLCASSLGDRGRETQYFGPGTRLLVL.

As for this clone: The read terminates 3 residues before the CDR3 end, so the remaining end is supplied by the germline J gene. This chain uses TRBV4-1 with TRBJ2-3; 16 bases are a match to TRBD2. V trimming: 4 bases; J trimming: 8 bases; junction bases outside the gene matches: 9. This CDR3 comprises 17 residues. CDR1 and CDR2 from the germline V gene are MGHRA and YSYEKL. CDR3 DNA (partial): TGCGCCAGCAGCCGCGGGACTAGCGGGGGGGCAGTGAGTACG. This sequence encodes CASSRGTSGGAVST. The complete CDR3 reads CASSRGTSGGAVSTQYF.

Points on this clone: The read halts 3 residues ahead of the CDR3 end, with the missing end drawn from the germline J gene. The J gene is TRBJ1-2, the V gene TRBV19; 9 bases are a match to TRBD1. Germline CDR1 LNHDA, CDR2 SQIVND (reference sequence). The CDR3 contains 13 residues. The sequenced part of the CDR3 DNA is TGTGCCAGCGGCAAAACAGGGGGCCATGAC. It specifies CASGKTGGHD. Given in full, the CDR3 is CASGKTGGHDYTF.

A note on this clone: The CDR3 end lies 3 residues beyond the end of the read and is filled in from the germline J gene. The chain combines TRBV23-1 with TRBJ2-7; D ambiguous. TRBV23-1 is filed as an ORF, its function uncertain. Trimming removed 0 bases from V and 0 bases from J, with 12 bases in between. The CDR3 spans 16 residues. The CDR3 reads CASSQSWAPSSYEQYF. The covered CDR3 bases are TGCGCCAGCAGTCAATCCTGGGCGCCGAGCTCCTACGAG.

Regarding this clone: The read ends 3 residues shy of where the CDR3 ends; the end is completed using the germline J gene. The chain has TRBV20-1 and TRBJ2-7; TRBD1 matches at 7 bases. The germline V gene has CDR1 DFQATT and CDR2 SNEGSKA (reference sequence). V shed 0 bases, J shed 4 bases, and the junction held 6 bases outside the gene matches. This CDR3 has 14 residues. The part of the CDR3 DNA that was read is TGCAGTGCTAGAGATGGGAAGACAGGGTACGAG. This encodes CSARDGKTGYE. The entire CDR3 protein is CSARDGKTGYEQYF.

In the case of this clone: The read is 3 residues too short to cover the CDR3 end, so that end is filled in from the germline J gene. The chain couples TRBV19 to TRBJ2-2, with 8 bases matching TRBD1. Germline loops: CDR1 LNHDA, CDR2 SQIVND (reference sequence). The CDR3 runs 15 residues. CDR3 DNA (partial): TGTGCCAGTAGCGGACAGGGTTTTTATAATGAAAAG. Amino acids: CASSGQGFYNEK. The complete CDR3 sequence is CASSGQGFYNEKLFF.

In regard to this clone: With the read ending 3 residues before the CDR3 end, the germline J gene is used to fill in that end. This chain connects TRBV6-1 to TRBJ1-1; no clear D. The CDR3 is made up of 14 amino acids. V was shortened by 4 bases and J by 0 bases, with 9 bases between the two germline ends. Germline V gene lookup returns CDR1 MNHNS and CDR2 SASEGT. Incomplete CDR3 DNA: TGTGCCAGCAGTGGCACTAGCATGAACACTGAA. This sequence encodes CASSGTSMNTE. Given in full, the CDR3 is CASSGTSMNTEAFF.

Comments on this clone: The DNA ends 3 residues before the CDR3 does, and the rest of the CDR3 is filled in from the germline J gene. The rearrangement joins TRBV29-1 to TRBJ2-3; 7 bases fit TRBD1. Germline CDR1 SQVTM, CDR2 ANQGSEA. CDR3 length: 14 residues. The CDR3 bases that were read are TGCAGCGTCAGACAGGGTGGGTCACAAGAGACG. Its translation is CSVRQGGSQET. Given in full, the CDR3 is CSVRQGGSQETQYF.

Points on this clone: Read data end 3 residues before the CDR3 end; the end is taken from the germline J gene. The gene calls are TRBV5-4 and TRBJ1-1; no clear D. The CDR3 has 12 residues. Germline CDR1 reads SGHNT; CDR2 reads YYREEE (reference sequence). V was pared by 3 bases and J by 2 bases, with 5 bases between. CDR3 protein: CASSSPNTEAFF. Partial CDR3 DNA: TGTGCCAGCAGCTCCCCTAACACTGAA.

Details on this clone: Read coverage stops 3 residues before the CDR3 terminus; the germline J gene supplies the remainder. The sample holds other DNA sequences that translate to the same CDR3. The chain uses TRBV30 and TRBJ1-2; D might be TRBD1 (5 bases). The CDR3 has 11 amino acids. The V gene's germline CDR1 is GTSNPN and CDR2 SVGIG (reference sequence). Incomplete CDR3 DNA: TGTGCCTGGAGCCCGGGGGGGGGC. As protein: CAWSPGGG. The CDR3 reads in full as CAWSPGGGYTF.